A single sample is the source of the 6 T cell receptor beta chains below, sequenced in a study of cytomegalovirus exposure and HLA in healthy donors. Researchers ran the PCR with 60 Vbeta and 13 Jbeta primers. The protocol was immunoSEQ multiplex PCR, while the TCRdb copy is restricted to in-frame clones and leaves out a portion. The repertoire includes 180,000 or so clones, around 78% of them detected once, and 0.75% to 0.8% sits in the top ten. The sequenced material came from PBMCs. The receptors stem from a female donor in good health and CMV-seronegative.

The J gene is TRBJ2-1, the V gene TRBV27, with TRBD2 matching over 14 bases. The junction had 2 bases not matched to a gene; V was cut back by 8 bases and J by 2 bases. Germline V lookup: CDR1 MNHEY, CDR2 SMNVEV (reference sequence). CDR3 length: 15 residues. The CDR3 bases are TGTGCCAGCCGACTAGCGGGGGGGCCCTACAATGAGCAGTTCTTC. Amino acids: CASRLAGGPYNEQFF.

The chain links TRBV19 to TRBJ1-2, with D hard to call. In germline, CDR1 is LNHDA, CDR2 SQIVND (reference sequence). This CDR3 comprises 12 residues. The germline V and J ends were trimmed by 5 bases and 3 bases, with 7 bases remaining between them. The CDR3 reads CASSLADYGYTF. The CDR3 DNA sequence: TGTGCCAGTAGTTTGGCAGACTATGGCTACACCTTC.

The V call is TRBV25-1, the J call TRBJ2-5; 8 bases align to TRBD1. The DNA matches TRBJ2-7 better at its end, which makes the J call doubtful. The CDR3 runs 14 residues. Germline V lookup: CDR1 MGHDK, CDR2 SYGVNS. The CDR3 here is CASSPRQGTYEQYF. CDR3 DNA sequence: TGTGCCAGCAGTCCCCGACAGGGGACCTACGAGCAGTACTTC.

This clone was found a few times. The V call is TRBV19, the J call TRBJ2-3; the match to TRBD1 covers 7 bases. In germline, CDR1 is LNHDA, CDR2 SQIVND (reference sequence). The CDR3 spans 16 residues. Losses at the gene ends were 5 bases for V and 1 base for J; bases not matched to a gene: 9. Here the CDR3 DNA reads TGTGCCAGTAGTGCCTCGACAGGGCTCCGCACAGATACGCAGTATTTT. Protein: CASSASTGLRTDTQYF.

The chain couples TRBV18 to TRBJ1-1; tentative D call: TRBD1 (6 bases). This CDR3 has 14 residues. V was pared by 1 base and J by 4 bases, with 10 bases between. The germline V gene has CDR1 KGHSH and CDR2 LQKENI. CDR3 bases: TGTGCCAGCTCACCACGAACAGGGTCCACTGAAGCTTTCTTT. It specifies CASSPRTGSTEAFF.

CDR3 nucleotide sequence: TGTGCCACCAGTAGGGGACTAGCGGGAGTGACCGGGTACGAGCAGTACTTC. It yields the protein CATSRGLAGVTGYEQYF. The chain couples TRBV15 to TRBJ2-7, with 14 bases fitting TRBD2. V dropped 6 bases and J dropped 4; count of bases not matched to a gene: 11. The CDR3 is 17 residues long. Germline V gene data show CDR1 as LNHNV and CDR2 as YYDKDF (reference sequence).